Presented here are 8 T cell receptor beta chains from one specimen sequenced in a study of STAT5B mutations in CD4+ large granular lymphocyte leukemia. Only in-frame clones appear in the TCRdb table, and some are missing; sequencing was by immunoSEQ multiplex PCR. There are more than 25,000 clones in the sample; approximately 80% occur only once, and around 0.33% lies in the top ten. Material: CD4+ T cells from blood buffy coats. These receptors were taken from a human donor in good health.

The chain combines TRBV5-1 with TRBJ1-1; D gene unclear. V was trimmed by 5 bases and J by 2 bases, leaving 25 bases between them. The germline V gene encodes CDR1 SGHRS and CDR2 YFSETQ. The CDR3 spans 18 residues. The CDR3 sequence: CASRLGGWVGRGNTEAFF. The CDR3 region has the DNA TGCGCCAGCAGGCTTGGAGGTTGGGTGGGGAGAGGAAACACTGAAGCTTTCTTT.

The J gene is TRBJ2-5, the V gene TRBV27; D remains ambiguous. CDR1 and CDR2 from the germline V gene are MNHEY and SMNVEV (reference sequence). V was shortened by 5 bases and J by 4 bases, with 11 bases between the two germline ends. This CDR3 has 13 residues. CDR3 sequence reads: CASSGEVRETQYF. As DNA, the CDR3 is TGTGCCAGCAGTGGCGAGGTTAGAGAGACCCAGTACTTC.

The J gene is TRBJ2-1, the V gene TRBV5-8; possibly TRBD1 for D (5 bases). Per germline, CDR1 SGHTS and CDR2 YDEGEE. Trimming removed 4 bases at V and 0 bases at J, with 11 bases between. CDR3 length equals 15 residues. The CDR3 spells CASSAWGHSYNEQFF. The CDR3 DNA is TGTGCCAGCAGCGCCTGGGGCCACTCCTACAATGAGCAGTTCTTC.

The CDR3 DNA reads as TGTGCCAGCACCCTTAGCGGGGGTAGCACAGATACGCAGTATTTT. It codes for CASTLSGGSTDTQYF. The V gene is TRBV6-5, the J gene TRBJ2-3; 9 nucleotides agree with TRBD2. Germline lookup yields CDR1 MNHEY and CDR2 SVGAGI. The CDR3 has 15 residues. With 7 bases clipped from V and 0 bases from J, the junction kept 5 bases outside the gene matches.

This chain connects TRBV5-4 to TRBJ2-5; the D gene is possibly TRBD1 (5 bases). The V end was cut by 8 bases, the J end by 2 bases, with 16 bases between. The CDR3 runs to 14 residues. Germline-derived CDR1 and CDR2 are SGHNT and YYREEE (reference sequence). The chain's CDR3 is CASKVDMTQETQYF. CDR3 nucleotide sequence: TGTGCCAGTAAGGTGGACATGACGCAAGAGACCCAGTACTTC.

The chain recombines TRBV4-2 with TRBJ2-7, with TRBD2 identical over 9 bases. The CDR3 contains 17 residues. V shed 0 bases, J shed 5 bases, and the junction held 11 bases outside the gene matches. Germline V lookup: CDR1 LGHNA, CDR2 YNFKEQ. Written as DNA, the CDR3 is TGTGCCAGCAGCCAAGATTTTCGATCAGCGGGAGGAAACGAGCAGTACTTC. Translation: CASSQDFRSAGGNEQYF.

The V and J genes are TRBV30 and TRBJ2-5, with a tentative D call TRBD2 (5 bases). The CDR3 consists of 15 residues. Germline V gene sequence: CDR1 GTSNPN, CDR2 SVGIG (reference sequence). Trimming shortened V by 1 base and J by 5 bases, and 17 bases separated the two germline ends. The CDR3 DNA reads TGTGCCTGGAGTGATGTTGCACCCCGAGGGGAGACCCAGTACTTC. This sequence encodes CAWSDVAPRGETQYF.

This clone came up a few times. V is TRBV18 and J is TRBJ1-2; TRBD1 aligns across 7 bases. In germline, CDR1 is KGHSH, CDR2 LQKENI. V lost 3 bases to trimming and J lost 6 bases; unmatched junction nucleotides: 4. The CDR3 runs to 13 residues. The CDR3 DNA sequence: TGTGCCAGCTCACCTAAGGGGGCTGATGGCTACACCTTC. Amino acid sequence: CASSPKGADGYTF.